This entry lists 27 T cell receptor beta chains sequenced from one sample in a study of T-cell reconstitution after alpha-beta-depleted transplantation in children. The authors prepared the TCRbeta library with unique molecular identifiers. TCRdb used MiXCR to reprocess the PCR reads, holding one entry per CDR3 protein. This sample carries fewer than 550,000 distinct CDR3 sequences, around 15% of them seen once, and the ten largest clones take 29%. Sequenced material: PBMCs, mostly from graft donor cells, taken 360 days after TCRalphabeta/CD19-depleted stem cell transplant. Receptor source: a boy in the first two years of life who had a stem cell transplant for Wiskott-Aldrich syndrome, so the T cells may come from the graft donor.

CDR3 coding DNA: TGTGCCAGCAGCTTAGGAAGCAGGAGCGACTATGGCTACACCTTC. This gives the protein CASSLGSRSDYGYTF. This chain links TRBV7-9 with TRBJ1-2; no clear D gene. CDR3 size: 15 residues. With 1 base removed from V and 3 bases from J, the gap between germline ends came to 12 bases. Germline assignment: CDR1 SEHNR and CDR2 FQNEAQ (reference sequence).

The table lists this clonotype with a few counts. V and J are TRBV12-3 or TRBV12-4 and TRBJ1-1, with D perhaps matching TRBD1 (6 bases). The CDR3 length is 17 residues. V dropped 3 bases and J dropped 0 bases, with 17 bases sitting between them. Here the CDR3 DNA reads TGTGCCAGCAGTTTGAACGACAGGTCTTCTTTGAACACTGAAGCTTTCTTT. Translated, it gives CASSLNDRSSLNTEAFF.

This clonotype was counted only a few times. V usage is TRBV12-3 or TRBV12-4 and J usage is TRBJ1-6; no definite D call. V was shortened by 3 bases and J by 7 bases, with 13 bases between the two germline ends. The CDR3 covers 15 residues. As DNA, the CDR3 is TGTGCCAGCAGTTTGCTGCACAGACCGAATTCACCCCTCCACTTT. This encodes CASSLLHRPNSPLHF.

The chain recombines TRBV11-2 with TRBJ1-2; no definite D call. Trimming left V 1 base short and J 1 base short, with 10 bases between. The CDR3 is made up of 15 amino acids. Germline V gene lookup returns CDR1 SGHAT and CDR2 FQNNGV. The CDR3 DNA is TGTGCCAGCAGCTTAGGACGTTTTTTTAACTATGGCTACACCTTC. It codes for CASSLGRFFNYGYTF.

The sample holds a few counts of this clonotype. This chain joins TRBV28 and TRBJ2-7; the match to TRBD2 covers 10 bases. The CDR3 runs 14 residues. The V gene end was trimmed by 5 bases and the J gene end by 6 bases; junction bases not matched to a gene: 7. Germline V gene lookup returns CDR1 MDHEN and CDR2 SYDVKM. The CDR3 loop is CASSTSGGAAEQYF. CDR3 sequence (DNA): TGTGCCAGCAGTACGAGCGGGGGGGCCGCCGAGCAGTACTTC.

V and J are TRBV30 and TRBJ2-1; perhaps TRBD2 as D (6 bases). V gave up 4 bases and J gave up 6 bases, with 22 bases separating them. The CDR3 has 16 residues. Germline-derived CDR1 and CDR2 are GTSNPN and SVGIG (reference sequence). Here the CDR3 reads CAWIPWIRESGNEQFF. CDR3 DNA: TGTGCCTGGATCCCGTGGATCCGGGAGTCGGGCAATGAGCAGTTCTTC.

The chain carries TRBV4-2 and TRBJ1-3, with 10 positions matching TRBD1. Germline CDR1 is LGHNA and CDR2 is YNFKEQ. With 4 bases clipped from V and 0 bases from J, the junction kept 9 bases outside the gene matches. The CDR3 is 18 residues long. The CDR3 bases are TGTGCCAGCAGCCTGAAGACAGGGGGCTTTTCCTCTGGAAACACCATATATTTT. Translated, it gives CASSLKTGGFSSGNTIYF.

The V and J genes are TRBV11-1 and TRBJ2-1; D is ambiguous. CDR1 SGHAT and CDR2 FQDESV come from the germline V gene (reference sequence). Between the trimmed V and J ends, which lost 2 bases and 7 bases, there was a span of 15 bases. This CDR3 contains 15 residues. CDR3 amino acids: CASSLPDTNMNEQFF. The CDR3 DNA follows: TGTGCCAGCAGCTTACCCGACACGAATATGAATGAGCAGTTCTTC.

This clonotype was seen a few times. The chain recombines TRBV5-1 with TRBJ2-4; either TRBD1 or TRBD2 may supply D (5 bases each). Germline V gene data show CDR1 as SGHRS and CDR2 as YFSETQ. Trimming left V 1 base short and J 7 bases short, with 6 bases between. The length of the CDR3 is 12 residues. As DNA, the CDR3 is TGCGCCAGCAGCTTGTGGGGGAACATTCAGTACTTC. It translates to CASSLWGNIQYF.

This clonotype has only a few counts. The CDR3 bases are TGTGCCAGCAGTTTGATGTTACCAGCCAATGAGCAGTTCTTC. This translates into CASSLMLPANEQFF. The chain is built from TRBV27 and TRBJ2-1; D is unclear. CDR1 and CDR2 from the germline V gene are MNHEY and SMNVEV (reference sequence). V was cut by 3 bases and J by 6 bases, with 12 bases left in between. The CDR3 contains 14 residues.

CDR3 sequence: CASSPQGSYNEQFF. As DNA, the CDR3 is TGTGCCAGCAGTCCACAGGGCTCCTACAATGAGCAGTTCTTC. This chain joins TRBV12-3 or TRBV12-4 and TRBJ2-1; TRBD1 might be the D (6 bases). The V end lost 5 bases, the J end lost 0 bases, and 8 bases lay between the germline ends. The CDR3 spans 14 residues.

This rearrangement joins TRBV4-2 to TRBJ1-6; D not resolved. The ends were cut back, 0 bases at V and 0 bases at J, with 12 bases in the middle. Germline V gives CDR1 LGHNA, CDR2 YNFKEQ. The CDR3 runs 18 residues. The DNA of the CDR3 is TGTGCCAGCAGCCAAGAGGGTCACACGAGCTCCTATAATTCACCCCTCCACTTT. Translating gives CASSQEGHTSSYNSPLHF.

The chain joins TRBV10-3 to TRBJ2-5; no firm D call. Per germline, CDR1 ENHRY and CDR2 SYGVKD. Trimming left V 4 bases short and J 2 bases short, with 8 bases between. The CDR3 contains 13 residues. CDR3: CAISGNPQETQYF. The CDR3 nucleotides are TGTGCCATCAGTGGGAACCCACAAGAGACCCAGTACTTC.

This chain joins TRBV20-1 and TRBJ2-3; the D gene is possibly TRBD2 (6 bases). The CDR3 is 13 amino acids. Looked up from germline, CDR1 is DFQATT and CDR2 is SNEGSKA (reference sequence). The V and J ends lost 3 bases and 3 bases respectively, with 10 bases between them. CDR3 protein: CSASILATDTQYF. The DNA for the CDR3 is TGCAGTGCTAGTATCCTAGCGACAGATACGCAGTATTTT.

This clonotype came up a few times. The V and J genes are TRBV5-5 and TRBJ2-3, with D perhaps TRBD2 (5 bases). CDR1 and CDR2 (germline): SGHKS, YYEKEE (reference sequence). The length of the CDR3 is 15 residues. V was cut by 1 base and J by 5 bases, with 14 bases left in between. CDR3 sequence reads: CASSLSRGSVDTQYF. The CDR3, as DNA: TGTGCCAGCAGCTTGAGCCGGGGATCGGTAGATACGCAGTATTTT.

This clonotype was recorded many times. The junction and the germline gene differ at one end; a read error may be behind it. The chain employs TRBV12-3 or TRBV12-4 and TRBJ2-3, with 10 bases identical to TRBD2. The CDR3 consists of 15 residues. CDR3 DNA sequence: TGTGCCAGCAGCTTAGCGGGGGGCTCTACAGATACGCAGTATTTT. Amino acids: CASSLAGGSTDTQYF.

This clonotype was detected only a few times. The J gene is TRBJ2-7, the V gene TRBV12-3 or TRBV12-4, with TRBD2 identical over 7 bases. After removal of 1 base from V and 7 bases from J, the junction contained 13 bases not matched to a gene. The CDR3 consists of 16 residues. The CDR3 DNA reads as TGTGCCAGCAGTTTAGATGGAGCGGGGACCCTAGGGGAGCAGTACTTC. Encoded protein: CASSLDGAGTLGEQYF.

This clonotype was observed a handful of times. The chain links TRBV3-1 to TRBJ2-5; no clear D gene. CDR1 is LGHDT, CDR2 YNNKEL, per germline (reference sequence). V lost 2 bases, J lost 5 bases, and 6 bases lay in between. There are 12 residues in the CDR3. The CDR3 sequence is CASSQCWETQYF. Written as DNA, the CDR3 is TGTGCCAGCAGCCAATGCTGGGAGACCCAGTACTTC.

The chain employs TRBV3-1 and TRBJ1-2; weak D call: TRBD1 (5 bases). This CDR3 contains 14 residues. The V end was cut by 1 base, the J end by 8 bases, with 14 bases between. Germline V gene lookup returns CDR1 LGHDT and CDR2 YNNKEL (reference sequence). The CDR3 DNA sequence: TGTGCCAGCAGCCAAGTAGAGAGGGGAGGAGGCTACACCTTC. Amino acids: CASSQVERGGGYTF.

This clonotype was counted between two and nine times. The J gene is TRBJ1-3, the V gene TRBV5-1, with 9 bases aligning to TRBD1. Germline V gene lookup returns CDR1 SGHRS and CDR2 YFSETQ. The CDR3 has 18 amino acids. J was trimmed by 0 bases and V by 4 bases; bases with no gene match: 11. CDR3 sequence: CASSRGTGTNLSGNTIYF. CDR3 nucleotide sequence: TGCGCCAGCAGCCGGGGGACAGGGACCAACCTCTCTGGAAACACCATATATTTT.

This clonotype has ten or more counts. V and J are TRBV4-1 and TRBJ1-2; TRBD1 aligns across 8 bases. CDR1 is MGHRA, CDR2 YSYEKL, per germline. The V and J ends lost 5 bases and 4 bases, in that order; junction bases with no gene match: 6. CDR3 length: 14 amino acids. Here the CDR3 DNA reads TGCGCCAGCAGCGAAGGACAGGGTGGCTATGGCTACACCTTC. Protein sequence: CASSEGQGGYGYTF.

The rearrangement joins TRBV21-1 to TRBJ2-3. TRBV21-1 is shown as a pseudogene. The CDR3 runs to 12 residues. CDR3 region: CATPDLGDTQYF. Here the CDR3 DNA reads TGTGCCACACCCGACCTTGGCGATACGCAGTATTTT.

As DNA, the CDR3 is TGTGCCAGCAGCCGCCCCGGGCATTTGAACACTGAAGCTTTCTTT. Protein: CASSRPGHLNTEAFF. The chain has TRBV6-1 and TRBJ1-1; D remains unclear. CDR3 length: 15 amino acids. Germline CDR1 and CDR2: MNHNS and SASEGT. V lost 6 bases and J 0 bases, leaving 14 bases between the germline ends.

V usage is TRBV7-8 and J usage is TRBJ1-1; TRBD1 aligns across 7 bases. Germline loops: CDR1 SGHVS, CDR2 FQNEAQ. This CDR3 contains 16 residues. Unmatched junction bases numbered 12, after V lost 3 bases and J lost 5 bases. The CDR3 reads CASSLSYSRGKTEAFF. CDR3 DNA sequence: TGTGCCAGCAGCTTGTCCTACTCCAGGGGGAAGACTGAAGCTTTCTTT.

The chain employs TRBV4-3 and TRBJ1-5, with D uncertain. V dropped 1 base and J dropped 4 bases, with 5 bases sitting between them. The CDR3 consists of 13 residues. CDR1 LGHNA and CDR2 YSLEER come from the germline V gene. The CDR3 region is CASSQGTNQPQHF. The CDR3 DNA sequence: TGCGCCAGCAGCCAAGGGACGAATCAGCCCCAGCATTTT.

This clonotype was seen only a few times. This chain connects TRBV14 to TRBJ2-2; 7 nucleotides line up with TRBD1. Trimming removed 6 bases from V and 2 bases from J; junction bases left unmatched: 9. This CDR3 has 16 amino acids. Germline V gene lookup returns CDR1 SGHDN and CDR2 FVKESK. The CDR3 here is CASSKAGTANTGELFF. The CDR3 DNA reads TGTGCCAGCAGTAAAGCCGGGACAGCTAACACCGGGGAGCTGTTTTTT.

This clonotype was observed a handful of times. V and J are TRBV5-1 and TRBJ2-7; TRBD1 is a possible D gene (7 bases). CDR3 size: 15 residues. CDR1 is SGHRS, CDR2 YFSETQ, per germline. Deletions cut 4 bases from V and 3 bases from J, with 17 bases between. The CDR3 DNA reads TGCGCCAGCAGCGTCCACAGGGGACTTGTCTACGAGCAGTACTTC. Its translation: CASSVHRGLVYEQYF.